A selection of T cell receptor beta chains follows, all from one sample in a study of blood T cell repertoires in COVID-19. Only in-frame clones appear in the TCRdb table, and some are missing; sequencing was by immunoSEQ multiplex PCR. The sample holds around 140,000 clones, 80% to 90% seen once. Sample: PBMCs or T cells enriched from blood (not recorded which). The receptors come from a man aged 40-55 years with acute COVID-19. CDR3s include the opening cysteine and the closing phenylalanine or tryptophan. D genes are given only for firm matches. Rows give clone size only sometimes, using once, few, many, or a class for an expanded clone.

j_gene	abundance	v_gene	d_gene	CDR3nt	CDR3aa
TRBJ2-5	few	TRBV18	-	TGTGCCAGCTCACCAACAGGGCAAGAGACCCAGTACTTC	CASSPTGQETQYF
TRBJ2-2	once	TRBV6-5	TRBD2	TGTGCCAGCAGACTAGCGGGAGGAAACACCGGGGAGCTGTTTTTT	CASRLAGGNTGELFF
TRBJ1-1	-	TRBV29-1	TRBD1	TGCAGCGTGGGAGACAGGGTGGGCACTGAAGCTTTCTTT	CSVGDRVGTEAFF
TRBJ1-3	-	TRBV15	-	TGTGCCACCAGCAGAGAAGGGGGTCTAGCTGGAAACACCATATATTTT	CATSREGGLAGNTIYF
TRBJ1-6	-	TRBV30	TRBD1	TGTGCCTGTACGGGACAGGGGGATTCACCCCTCCACTTT	CACTGQGDSPLHF
TRBJ2-5	-	TRBV18	TRBD1	TGTGCCAGCTCACCTGTCGCAGGGGGCGAGGCAGAGACCCAGTACTTC	CASSPVAGGEAETQYF
TRBJ2-2	-	TRBV6-4	TRBD2	TGTGCCAGCAGTGAATCGGGGCGGGAGGGCCTAGGTCTCGGGGAGCTGTTTTTT	CASSESGREGLGLGELFF
TRBJ2-7	once	TRBV27	-	TGTGCCAGCAGTTTTAGGGAGTCGGACGAGCAGTACTTC	CASSFRESDEQYF
TRBJ2-2	-	TRBV7-2	TRBD2	TGTGCCAGCAGCTTAGTAGGACTAGCGGGGGGAAACACCGGGGAGCTGTTTTTT	CASSLVGLAGGNTGELFF
TRBJ2-1	-	TRBV9	TRBD2	TGTGCCAGCAGCGTAGCTGGGACTAGCGGGAGCGCCAATGAGCAGTTCTTC	CASSVAGTSGSANEQFF